The 30 T cell receptor beta chains given below trace back to one sample, sequenced in a study of pediatric ulcerative colitis. Assay used: immunoSEQ multiplex PCR; TCRdb lists only in-frame clones, some missing. The sample comprises 45,000 to 75,000 clones, more than 75% of which are singletons, and over 1.3% rests with the top ten. Sequences were obtained from blood. The receptors originated from a boy aged 10-17 years who was a control in a study of pediatric ulcerative colitis.

The chain joins TRBV4-1 to TRBJ2-6; D is undetermined. Trimming cost V 0 bases and J 1 base, with 16 bases left between them. Germline-derived CDR1 and CDR2 are MGHRA and YSYEKL. The CDR3 runs to 19 residues. The CDR3 sequence: CASSQDPVGVFSGANVLTF. CDR3 nucleotide sequence: TGCGCCAGCAGCCAAGACCCCGTTGGGGTCTTTTCTGGGGCCAACGTCCTGACTTTC.

The genes are TRBV6-4 and TRBJ2-2, with TRBD2 identical over 10 bases. Germline CDR1 MRHNA, CDR2 SNTAGT. The CDR3 has 15 amino acids. The trim removed 4 bases at V and 3 bases at J, leaving 2 bases unmatched. For the CDR3, the DNA is TGTGCCAGCAGTGTTCTAGCGGGGGACACCGGGGAGCTGTTTTTT. Protein sequence: CASSVLAGDTGELFF.

The chain couples TRBV7-3 to TRBJ2-3, with a possible D match to TRBD1 (6 bases). The CDR3 covers 16 residues. Deletions cut 4 bases from V and 2 bases from J, with 16 bases between. Germline assignment: CDR1 SGHTA and CDR2 FQGTGA. CDR3 coding DNA: TGTGCCAGCAGCTCGCTGACAGGTTACAACACAGATACGCAGTATTTT. It yields the protein CASSSLTGYNTDTQYF. Filled out from reference TRBV7-3 and TRBJ2-3, the complete variable domain reads GAGVSQTPSNKVTEKGKYVELRCDPISGHTALYWYRQSLGQGPEFLIYFQGTGAADDSGLPNDRFFAVRPEGSVSTLKIQRTERGDSAVYLCASSSLTGYNTDTQYFGPGTRLTVL.

The rearrangement uses TRBV6-5 and TRBJ1-1, with 7 bases identical to TRBD1. With 6 bases clipped from V and 3 bases from J, the junction kept 10 bases outside the gene matches. CDR3 length: 15 amino acids. CDR1 MNHEY and CDR2 SVGAGI come from the germline V gene. The CDR3 DNA reads as TGTGCCAGCAGCCACCGAGGGGGCGCGCACACTGAAGCTTTCTTT. It yields the protein CASSHRGGAHTEAFF.

The V and J genes are TRBV7-2 and TRBJ2-1; unclear D gene. Germline CDR1 SGHTA, CDR2 FQGNSA. Deletions cut 4 bases from V and 10 bases from J, with 11 bases between. The CDR3 spans 12 residues. The CDR3 DNA sequence: TGTGCCAGCAGCTCCCTTTTGCAGGAGCAGTTCTTC. This gives the protein CASSSLLQEQFF.

V gene TRBV5-1 combines with J gene TRBJ2-6; no clear D gene. Germline assignment: CDR1 SGHRS and CDR2 YFSETQ. V was pared by 0 bases and J by 1 base, with 2 bases between. The CDR3 covers 14 residues. The CDR3 spells CASSLGSGANVLTF. CDR3 nucleotides: TGCGCCAGCAGCTTGGGATCTGGGGCCAACGTCCTGACTTTC.

Concerning this clone itself: The germline gene is not matched at one end of the junction; a read error may be the cause. The rearrangement links TRBV5-1 to TRBJ1-2; possibly TRBD1 for D (5 bases). Germline V gene lookup returns CDR1 SGHRS and CDR2 YFSETQ. The CDR3 sequence is 13 residues long. Here the CDR3 DNA reads TGCGCCAGCAGCTCCGGACAAGGCTATCGCTACACCTTC. It codes for CASSSGQGYRYTF.

The chain carries TRBV9 and TRBJ1-4, with no clear D. This CDR3 is built from 12 residues. Between the trimmed V and J ends, which lost 1 base and 7 bases, there was a span of 5 bases. From germline, CDR1 is SGDLS and CDR2 YYNGEE. The CDR3: CASSVQGEKLFF. For the CDR3, the DNA is TGTGCCAGCAGCGTACAAGGTGAAAAACTGTTTTTT.

This rearrangement joins TRBV5-6 to TRBJ2-2; no firm D call. CDR3 size: 18 residues. The germline gives CDR1 SGHDT, CDR2 YYEEEE. Trimming took off 2 bases at V and 0 bases at J, with 17 bases between the two ends. The CDR3 is CASSFTWLPGANTGELFF. CDR3 nucleotide sequence: TGTGCCAGCAGCTTCACTTGGTTACCTGGAGCGAACACCGGGGAGCTGTTTTTT.

The sample holds one count of this clone. Other DNA sequences within the sample encode an identical CDR3. V and J are TRBV9 and TRBJ2-7, with TRBD1 matching over 8 bases. V lost 0 bases and J lost 4; bases outside the gene matches: 3. The CDR3 sequence is 14 residues long. Germline CDR1 and CDR2: SGDLS and YYNGEE. CDR3: CASSVGQGAYEQYF. CDR3 DNA sequence: TGTGCCAGCAGCGTAGGCCAGGGGGCTTACGAGCAGTACTTC.

The chain is built from TRBV6-4 and TRBJ1-2, with D hard to call. The CDR3 is 14 amino acids. The V end lost 3 bases, the J end lost 7 bases, and 15 bases lay between the germline ends. Germline V gene lookup returns CDR1 MRHNA and CDR2 SNTAGT. CDR3 in amino acids: CASSETVEYGGYTF. The CDR3 coding sequence is TGTGCCAGCAGTGAAACAGTGGAGTATGGTGGCTACACCTTC.

The chain links TRBV4-1 to TRBJ2-4; D is unclear. Trimming removed 3 bases at V and 3 bases at J, with 15 bases between. Germline V lookup: CDR1 MGHRA, CDR2 YSYEKL. The CDR3 extends over 16 amino acids. The chain's CDR3 is CASSHPVNPLKNIQYF. DNA for the CDR3: TGCGCCAGCAGCCACCCCGTAAATCCCCTCAAAAACATTCAGTACTTC.

The J gene is TRBJ2-1, the V gene TRBV7-6; 10 bases align to TRBD2. V shed 5 bases, J shed 4 bases, and the junction held 8 bases outside the gene matches. This CDR3 is built from 16 residues. Germline V lookup: CDR1 SGHVS, CDR2 FNYEAQ. The CDR3 spells CASSPRTSGTYNEQFF. Here the CDR3 DNA reads TGTGCCAGCAGCCCCCGGACTAGCGGAACTTACAATGAGCAGTTCTTC.

As regards this clone: The junction does not match germline at one end; this may be a read error. V is TRBV5-5 and J is TRBJ2-7; D ambiguous. This CDR3 has 14 residues. Looked up from germline, CDR1 is SGHKS and CDR2 is YYEKEE (reference sequence). The CDR3: CASSSVHRTYGQYF. In nucleotides, the CDR3 is TGTGCCAGCAGCTCTGTACACCGTACCTACGGGCAGTACTTC.

This clone was recorded once. The chain carries TRBV5-4 and TRBJ2-5; 11 nucleotides agree with TRBD2. CDR3 size: 15 residues. CDR1 SGHNT and CDR2 YYREEE come from the germline V gene (reference sequence). With 5 bases clipped from V and 5 bases from J, the junction kept 8 bases outside the gene matches. Here the CDR3 reads CASRQGLAETETQYF. CDR3 bases: TGTGCCAGCAGACAGGGACTAGCGGAAACGGAGACCCAGTACTTC.

The CDR3 is CASSVRVDWAGSYNEQFF. As DNA, the CDR3 is TGTGCCAGCAGCGTACGGGTAGATTGGGCAGGGTCCTACAATGAGCAGTTCTTC. The chain employs TRBV9 and TRBJ2-1, with D tentatively TRBD1 (5 bases). Germline CDR1 SGDLS, CDR2 YYNGEE. CDR3 length equals 18 residues. V was clipped by 1 base and J by 1 base, with 18 bases between them.

CDR3 DNA sequence: TGCGCCAGCAGCTTGTGGGCAGGAGACTCCTACGAGCAGTACTTC. Amino acid sequence: CASSLWAGDSYEQYF. The rearrangement links TRBV5-1 to TRBJ2-7, with no clear D. Germline V CDR1 and CDR2: SGHRS, YFSETQ. With 1 base removed from V and 0 bases from J, the gap between germline ends came to 11 bases. This CDR3 comprises 15 residues.

DNA for the CDR3: TGTGCCATCAGTCCCTCCCTAGGGGCACAAAATAATTCACCCCTCCACTTT. As protein: CAISPSLGAQNNSPLHF. V is TRBV10-3 and J is TRBJ1-6; tentative D call: TRBD1 (5 bases). CDR3 length: 17 residues. Germline CDR1 and CDR2: ENHRY and SYGVKD. V was trimmed by 5 bases and J by 5 bases, leaving 19 bases between them.

The chain is built from TRBV10-3 and TRBJ2-5; tentative D call: TRBD2 (6 bases). This CDR3 spans 18 amino acids. The V end lost 0 bases, the J end lost 5 bases, and 22 bases lay between the germline ends. CDR1 and CDR2 (germline): ENHRY, SYGVKD. CDR3 bases: TGTGCCATCAGTGAGTCGACCTGGAGGGGTCTGCTTTCTGAGACCCAGTACTTC. It translates to CAISESTWRGLLSETQYF.

The rearrangement uses TRBV28 and TRBJ1-1; D possibly corresponds to TRBD1 (6 bases). From germline, CDR1 is MDHEN and CDR2 SYDVKM. The CDR3 has 14 amino acids. V was cut by 5 bases and J by 5 bases, with 15 bases left in between. The CDR3 nucleotides read TGTGCCAGCAGTCCCGCACAGGGCGGGACTGAAGCTTTCTTT. This sequence encodes CASSPAQGGTEAFF.

The chain carries TRBV6-5 and TRBJ2-7; D possibly corresponds to TRBD1 (6 bases). The V gene lost 3 bases and the J gene lost 3 bases, with 12 bases spanning the gap. CDR1 is MNHEY, CDR2 SVGAGI, per germline. The CDR3 has 14 amino acids. CDR3 DNA: TGTGCCAGCAGTTATCGCAGGGGAAGCTACGAGCAGTACTTC. The encoded protein is CASSYRRGSYEQYF.

The rearrangement uses TRBV5-4 and TRBJ1-4; D unresolved. The CDR3 covers 14 residues. Germline CDR1 and CDR2: SGHNT and YYREEE (reference sequence). With 4 bases removed from V and 1 base from J, the gap between germline ends came to 8 bases. The CDR3 is CASSAGGTNEKLFF. CDR3 sequence (DNA): TGTGCCAGCAGCGCAGGAGGAACTAATGAAAAACTGTTTTTT.

The rearrangement links TRBV11-1 to TRBJ1-5; no definite D call. Trimming shortened V by 7 bases and J by 7 bases, and 11 bases separated the two germline ends. The CDR3 consists of 12 residues. Germline assignment: CDR1 SGHAT and CDR2 FQDESV (reference sequence). Here the CDR3 DNA reads TGTGCCAGCACCTGCCCCCCCCAGCCCCAGCATTTT. Protein product: CASTCPPQPQHF.

This sequence joins TRBV28 and TRBJ2-1; 10 nucleotides align to TRBD2. The germline gives CDR1 MDHEN, CDR2 SYDVKM. The CDR3 is 17 residues long. V was pared by 3 bases and J by 8 bases, with 13 bases of the junction left unmatched. CDR3: CASSFHGSGGATDEQFF. In nucleotides, the CDR3 is TGTGCCAGCAGTTTTCACGGAAGCGGGGGGGCTACGGATGAGCAGTTCTTC.

The chain recombines TRBV7-9 with TRBJ2-7, with a weak D call TRBD1 (5 bases). Looked up from germline, CDR1 is SEHNR and CDR2 is FQNEAQ (reference sequence). Between the trimmed V and J ends, which lost 3 bases and 3 bases, there was a span of 6 bases. This CDR3 has 12 amino acids. CDR3 sequence (DNA): TGTGCCAGCAGCTTTGACAGCTACGAGCAGTACTTC. This codes for CASSFDSYEQYF.

The CDR3 protein is CASSLVENSPLHF. The CDR3 bases are TGTGCCAGCAGCTTGGTGGAGAATTCACCCCTCCACTTT. This chain links TRBV5-6 with TRBJ1-6; D is uncertain. Germline-derived CDR1 and CDR2 are SGHDT and YYEEEE. V lost 0 bases to trimming and J lost 7 bases, with 5 bases between them. This CDR3 is 13 amino acids long.

There are a few counts of this clone. The chain couples TRBV19 to TRBJ1-3, with unresolved D. Germline V gene lookup returns CDR1 LNHDA and CDR2 SQIVND (reference sequence). The CDR3 runs 14 residues. V shed 3 bases and J shed 0 bases, with 6 bases lying between them. The CDR3 DNA sequence: TGTGCCAGTAGTATTGCTCTCTCTGGAAACACCATATATTTT. Encoded protein: CASSIALSGNTIYF. Full variable domain (missing parts from reference TRBV19 and TRBJ1-3): DGGITQSPKYLFRKEGQNVTLSCEQNLNHDAMYWYRQDPGQGLRLIYYSQIVNDFQKGDIAEGYSVSREKKESFPLTVTSAQKNPTAFYLCASSIALSGNTIYFGEGSWLTVV.

This chain links TRBV7-9 with TRBJ2-2; TRBD1 agrees at 11 bases. With 5 bases clipped from V and 6 bases from J, the junction kept 5 bases outside the gene matches. This CDR3 region has 15 residues. The V gene's germline CDR1 is SEHNR and CDR2 FQNEAQ (reference sequence). The CDR3 reads CASSAGTGGSGELFF. CDR3 in DNA: TGTGCCAGCAGCGCCGGGACAGGGGGTTCCGGGGAGCTGTTTTTT.

The table lists this clone with a count of one. The rearrangement links TRBV6-5 to TRBJ2-2; D is undetermined. Germline loops: CDR1 MNHEY, CDR2 SVGAGI. V was pared by 6 bases and J by 1 base, with 12 bases between. CDR3 length: 15 amino acids. The CDR3 bases are TGTGCCAGCAGCCTTGGATGGGAGAACACCGGGGAGCTGTTTTTT. Translation gives CASSLGWENTGELFF.

The rearrangement uses TRBV5-6 and TRBJ2-7; 7 bases map to TRBD2. Per the germline V gene, CDR1 is SGHDT and CDR2 is YYEEEE. The CDR3 length is 13 residues. The trim removed 1 base at V and 4 bases at J, leaving 2 bases unmatched. The DNA of the CDR3 is TGTGCCAGCAGCTTGCAGGGACTATACGAGCAGTACTTC. It translates to CASSLQGLYEQYF.